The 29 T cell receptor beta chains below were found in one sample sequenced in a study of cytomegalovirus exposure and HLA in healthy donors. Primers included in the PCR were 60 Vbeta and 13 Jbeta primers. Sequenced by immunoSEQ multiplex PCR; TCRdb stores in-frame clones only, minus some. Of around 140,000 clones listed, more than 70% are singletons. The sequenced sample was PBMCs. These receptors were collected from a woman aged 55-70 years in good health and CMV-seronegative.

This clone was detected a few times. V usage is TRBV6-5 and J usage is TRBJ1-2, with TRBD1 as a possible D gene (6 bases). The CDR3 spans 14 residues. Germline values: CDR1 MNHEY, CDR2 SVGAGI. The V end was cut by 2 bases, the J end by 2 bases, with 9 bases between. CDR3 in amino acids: CASSYRDKNYGYTF. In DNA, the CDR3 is TGTGCCAGCAGTTACCGGGACAAGAACTATGGCTACACCTTC.

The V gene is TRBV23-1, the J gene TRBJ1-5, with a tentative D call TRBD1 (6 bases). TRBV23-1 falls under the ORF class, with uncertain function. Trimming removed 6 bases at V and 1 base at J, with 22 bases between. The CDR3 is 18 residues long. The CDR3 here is CASSTLVQGMWSNQPQHF. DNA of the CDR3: TGCGCCAGCAGCACCTTGGTGCAGGGGATGTGGAGCAATCAGCCCCAGCATTTT.

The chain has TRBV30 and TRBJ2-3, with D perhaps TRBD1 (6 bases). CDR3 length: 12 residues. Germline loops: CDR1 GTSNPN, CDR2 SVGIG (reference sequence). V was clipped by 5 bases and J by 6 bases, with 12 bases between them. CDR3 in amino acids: CAWGEGVDTQYF. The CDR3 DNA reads TGTGCCTGGGGTGAGGGGGTGGATACGCAGTATTTT.

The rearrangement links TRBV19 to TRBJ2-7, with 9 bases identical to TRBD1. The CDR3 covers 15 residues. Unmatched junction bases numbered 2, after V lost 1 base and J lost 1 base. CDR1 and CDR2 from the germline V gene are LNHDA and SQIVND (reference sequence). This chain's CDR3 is CASSIGTGASYEQYF. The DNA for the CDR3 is TGTGCCAGTAGTATAGGGACAGGGGCTTCCTACGAGCAGTACTTC.

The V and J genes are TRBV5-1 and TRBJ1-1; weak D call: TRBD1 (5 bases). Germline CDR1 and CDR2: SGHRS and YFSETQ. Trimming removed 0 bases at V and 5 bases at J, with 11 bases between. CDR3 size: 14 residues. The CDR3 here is CASSLALQGTEAFF. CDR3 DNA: TGCGCCAGCAGCTTGGCGCTTCAGGGTACTGAAGCTTTCTTT.

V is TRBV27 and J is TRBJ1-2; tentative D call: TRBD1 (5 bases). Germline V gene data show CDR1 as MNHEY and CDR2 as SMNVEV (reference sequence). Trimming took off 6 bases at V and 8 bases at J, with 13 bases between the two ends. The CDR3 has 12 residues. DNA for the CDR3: TGTGCCAGCAGGCAAGTCCAGGGCGGCTACACCTTC. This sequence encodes CASRQVQGGYTF.

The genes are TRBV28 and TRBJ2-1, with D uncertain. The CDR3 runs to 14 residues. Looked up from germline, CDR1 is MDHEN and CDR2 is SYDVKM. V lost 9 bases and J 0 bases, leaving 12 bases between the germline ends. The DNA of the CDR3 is TGTGCCAGTATAGCATCGAGCTCCTACAATGAGCAGTTCTTC. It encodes CASIASSSYNEQFF.

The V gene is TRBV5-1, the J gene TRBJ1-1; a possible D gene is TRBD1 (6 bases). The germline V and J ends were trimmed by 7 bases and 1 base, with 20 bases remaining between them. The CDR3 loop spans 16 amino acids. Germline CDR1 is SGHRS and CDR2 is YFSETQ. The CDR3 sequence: CASGTGIGGGNTEAFF. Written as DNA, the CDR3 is TGCGCCAGCGGAACCGGGATAGGGGGTGGGAACACTGAAGCTTTCTTT.

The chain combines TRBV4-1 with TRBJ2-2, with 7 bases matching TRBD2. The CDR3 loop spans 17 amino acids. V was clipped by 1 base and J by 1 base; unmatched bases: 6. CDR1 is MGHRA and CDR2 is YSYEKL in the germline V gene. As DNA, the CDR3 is TGCGCCAGCAGCCAAGGGCCACTAGCGAGGAACACCGGGGAGCTGTTTTTT. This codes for CASSQGPLARNTGELFF.

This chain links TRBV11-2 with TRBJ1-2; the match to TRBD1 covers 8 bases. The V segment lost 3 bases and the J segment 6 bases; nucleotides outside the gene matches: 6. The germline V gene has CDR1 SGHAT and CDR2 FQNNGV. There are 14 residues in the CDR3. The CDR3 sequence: CASSFSQGADGYTF. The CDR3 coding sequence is TGTGCCAGCAGCTTTTCCCAGGGGGCTGATGGCTACACCTTC.

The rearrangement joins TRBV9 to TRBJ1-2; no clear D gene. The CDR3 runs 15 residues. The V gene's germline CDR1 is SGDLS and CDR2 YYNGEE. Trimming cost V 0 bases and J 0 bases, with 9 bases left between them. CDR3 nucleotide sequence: TGTGCCAGCAGCGTAGGCCACGGGACTAACTATGGCTACACCTTC. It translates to CASSVGHGTNYGYTF.

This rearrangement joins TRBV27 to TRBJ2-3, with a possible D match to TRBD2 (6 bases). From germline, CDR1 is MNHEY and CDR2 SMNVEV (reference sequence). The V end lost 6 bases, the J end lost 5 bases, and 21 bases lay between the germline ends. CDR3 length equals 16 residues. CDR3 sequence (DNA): TGTGCCAGCAGCCAAGTGGGAGCGGGCAACTTAGATACGCAGTATTTT. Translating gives CASSQVGAGNLDTQYF.

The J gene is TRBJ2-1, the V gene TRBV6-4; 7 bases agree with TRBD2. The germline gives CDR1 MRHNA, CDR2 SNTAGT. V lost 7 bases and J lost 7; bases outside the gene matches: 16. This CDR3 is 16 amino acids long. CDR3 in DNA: TGTGCCAGCACCCCCACGCGCGGACTAGGATTAAATGAGCAGTTCTTC. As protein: CASTPTRGLGLNEQFF.

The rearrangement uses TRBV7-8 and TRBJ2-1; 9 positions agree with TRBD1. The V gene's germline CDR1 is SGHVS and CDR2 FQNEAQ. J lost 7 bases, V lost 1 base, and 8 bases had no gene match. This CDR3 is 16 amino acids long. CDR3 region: CASSLVNRGQGNEQFF. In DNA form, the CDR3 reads TGTGCCAGCAGCTTAGTTAATCGGGGACAGGGTAATGAGCAGTTCTTC.

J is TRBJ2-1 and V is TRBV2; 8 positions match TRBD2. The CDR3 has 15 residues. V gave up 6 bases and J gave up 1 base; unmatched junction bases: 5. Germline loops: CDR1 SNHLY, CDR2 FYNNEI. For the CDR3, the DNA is TGTGCCAGCAGGGGAGCGGGGGAATCCTACAATGAGCAGTTCTTC. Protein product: CASRGAGESYNEQFF.

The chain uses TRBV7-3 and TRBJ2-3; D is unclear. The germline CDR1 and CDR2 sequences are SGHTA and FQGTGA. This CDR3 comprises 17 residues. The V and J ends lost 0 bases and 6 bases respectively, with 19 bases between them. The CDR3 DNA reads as TGTGCCAGCAGCTTAACCCCGAAGCCGCATGCCAGGGATACGCAGTATTTT. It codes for CASSLTPKPHARDTQYF.

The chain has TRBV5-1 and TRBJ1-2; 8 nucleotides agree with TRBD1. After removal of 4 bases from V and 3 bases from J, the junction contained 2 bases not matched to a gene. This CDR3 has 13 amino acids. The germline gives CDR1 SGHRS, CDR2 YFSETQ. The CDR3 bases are TGCGCCAGCAGCCTGACAGGGGACTATGGCTACACCTTC. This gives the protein CASSLTGDYGYTF.

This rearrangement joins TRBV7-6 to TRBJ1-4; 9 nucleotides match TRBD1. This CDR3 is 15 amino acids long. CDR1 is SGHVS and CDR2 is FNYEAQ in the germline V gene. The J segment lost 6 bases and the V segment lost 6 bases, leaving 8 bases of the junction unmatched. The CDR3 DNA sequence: TGTGCCAGCAGTCCCGGGACAGGGCTTTATGAAAAACTGTTTTTT. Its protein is CASSPGTGLYEKLFF.

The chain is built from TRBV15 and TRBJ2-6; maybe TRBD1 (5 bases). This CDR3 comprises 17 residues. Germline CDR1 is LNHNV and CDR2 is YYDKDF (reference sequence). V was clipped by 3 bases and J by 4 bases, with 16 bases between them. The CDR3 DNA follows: TGTGCCACCAGCAGTATCATTACAGGCTCCGGGGCCAACGTCCTGACTTTC. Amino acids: CATSSIITGSGANVLTF.

CDR3 sequence: CASSVATIGGVTQYF. Here the CDR3 DNA reads TGTGCCAGCAGCGTAGCTACTATCGGCGGAGTAACCCAGTACTTC. The chain links TRBV9 to TRBJ2-5; D not certain. V lost 0 bases, J lost 8 bases, and 17 bases lay in between. The CDR3 is 15 residues long. Germline assignment: CDR1 SGDLS and CDR2 YYNGEE. Full variable domain (missing parts from reference TRBV9 and TRBJ2-5): DSGVTQTPKHLITATGQRVTLRCSPRSGDLSVYWYQQSLDQGLQFLIQYYNGEERAKGNILERFSAQQFPDLHSELNLSSLELGDSALYFCASSVATIGGVTQYFGPGTRLLVL.

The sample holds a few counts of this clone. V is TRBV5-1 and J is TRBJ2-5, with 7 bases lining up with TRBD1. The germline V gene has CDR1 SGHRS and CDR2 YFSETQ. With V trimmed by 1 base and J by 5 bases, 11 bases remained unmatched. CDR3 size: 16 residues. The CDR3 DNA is TGCGCCAGCAGCTTGCTGAGACAGGGACATCTTGAGACCCAGTACTTC. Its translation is CASSLLRQGHLETQYF.

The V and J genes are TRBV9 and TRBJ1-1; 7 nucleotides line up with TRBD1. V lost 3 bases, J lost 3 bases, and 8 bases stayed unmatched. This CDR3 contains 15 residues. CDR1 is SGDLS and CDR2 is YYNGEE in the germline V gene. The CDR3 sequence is CASSAPTGTDTEAFF. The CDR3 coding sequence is TGTGCCAGCAGCGCTCCGACAGGGACGGACACTGAAGCTTTCTTT.

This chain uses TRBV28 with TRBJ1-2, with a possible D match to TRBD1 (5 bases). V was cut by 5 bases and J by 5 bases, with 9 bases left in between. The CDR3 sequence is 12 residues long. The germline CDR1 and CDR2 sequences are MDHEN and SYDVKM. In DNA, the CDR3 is TGTGCCAGCAGTCCCGACAGTTATGGCTACACCTTC. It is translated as CASSPDSYGYTF.

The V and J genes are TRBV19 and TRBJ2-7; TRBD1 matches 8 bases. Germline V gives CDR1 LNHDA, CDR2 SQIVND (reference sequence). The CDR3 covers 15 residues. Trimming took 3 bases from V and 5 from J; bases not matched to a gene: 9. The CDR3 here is CASSMSGSGGHEQYF. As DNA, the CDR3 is TGTGCCAGTAGTATGTCAGGGTCAGGGGGCCACGAGCAGTACTTC.

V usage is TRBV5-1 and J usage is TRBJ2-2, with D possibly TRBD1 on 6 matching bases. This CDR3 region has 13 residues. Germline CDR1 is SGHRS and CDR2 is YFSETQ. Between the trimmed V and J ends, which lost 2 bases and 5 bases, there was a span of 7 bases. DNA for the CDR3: TGCGCCAGCAGCTTCCAGGGGACCGGGGAGCTGTTTTTT. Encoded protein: CASSFQGTGELFF.

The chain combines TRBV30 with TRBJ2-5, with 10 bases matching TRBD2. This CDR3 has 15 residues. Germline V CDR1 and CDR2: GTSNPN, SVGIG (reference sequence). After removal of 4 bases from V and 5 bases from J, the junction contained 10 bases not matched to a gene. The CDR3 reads CAWNLRGLASETQYF. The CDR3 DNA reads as TGTGCCTGGAACCTTCGGGGACTAGCGTCGGAGACCCAGTACTTC.

Here the CDR3 DNA reads TGTGCCAGCAGCCCCTCCCCCAGCGGGAGGACAAGTGAGCAGTTCTTC. It encodes CASSPSPSGRTSEQFF. The chain recombines TRBV7-8 with TRBJ2-1, with 9 bases aligning to TRBD2. V lost 5 bases to trimming and J lost 9 bases; unmatched junction nucleotides: 14. The germline V gene has CDR1 SGHVS and CDR2 FQNEAQ. The CDR3 contains 16 residues.

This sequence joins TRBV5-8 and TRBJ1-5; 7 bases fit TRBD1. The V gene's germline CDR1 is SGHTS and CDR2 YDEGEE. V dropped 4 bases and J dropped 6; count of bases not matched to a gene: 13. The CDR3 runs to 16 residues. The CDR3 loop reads CASSGPFATGLQPQHF. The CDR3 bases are TGTGCCAGCAGCGGTCCTTTCGCGACAGGGCTTCAGCCCCAGCATTTT.

The CDR3: CASSSSVSYNEQFF. In DNA, the CDR3 is TGTGCCAGCAGTAGTAGCGTCTCCTACAATGAGCAGTTCTTC. The J gene is TRBJ2-1, the V gene TRBV28; maybe TRBD2 (5 bases). The germline gives CDR1 MDHEN, CDR2 SYDVKM. The CDR3 consists of 14 residues. Trimming cost V 5 bases and J 0 bases, with 8 bases left between them. Based on the CDR3 plus reference TRBV28 and TRBJ2-1, the full variable domain is DVKVTQSSRYLVKRTGEKVFLECVQDMDHENMFWYRQDPGLGLRLIYFSYDVKMKEKGDIPEGYSVSREKKERFSLILESASTNQTSMYLCASSSSVSYNEQFFGPGTRLTVL.